This T cell receptor (beta chain) was obtained from a study of identifying expanded T cells in peripheral blood. General study findings and limits: Technical replicates showed about 1.2 changed clones; roughly two weeks around 15; four weeks 19. Across healthy donors, higher total template counts meant significantly greater roughly 2-week count variance.

Sequencing was performed with immunoSEQ multiplex PCR; in TCRdb, only in-frame clones are kept and a portion is missing. The data hold over 85,000 clones, with roughly 81% observed a single time. This clone turned up a few times. The antigen is unknown. Collection occurred without any documented infections or immune events in donors. The specimen was blood. This receptor was identified in a person aged 18-70 years in good health.

The CDR3 spells CAWRGITGASSGANVLTF. The CDR3 DNA is TGTGCCTGGAGAGGGATAACAGGGGCGAGCTCTGGGGCCAACGTCCTGACTTTC. The chain recombines TRBV30 with TRBJ2-6; 7 bases are shared with TRBD1. CDR3 length equals 18 residues. V lost 3 bases and J lost 0; bases outside the gene matches: 11. The V gene's germline CDR1 is GTSNPN and CDR2 SVGIG (reference sequence).